This T cell receptor beta chain derives from a study of cytomegalovirus exposure and HLA in healthy donors. The study, taken as a whole, reports: A few CMV-associated chains proved CMV antigen-specific in vitro.

The V end lost 0 bases, the J end lost 4 bases, and 13 bases lay between the germline ends. Germline CDR1 and CDR2: SGHDT and YYEEEE. The CDR3 has 15 amino acids. Assay used: immunoSEQ multiplex PCR; TCRdb lists only in-frame clones, some missing. The profile shows some 180,000 clones, approximately 86% of them singletons. A note on this clone: Its target is unknown.

The sample was PBMCs. The TCR was taken from a man aged 25 to 40 in good health and CMV-seropositive. The V call is TRBV5-6, the J call TRBJ1-2; possible D gene TRBD1, 6 bases. CDR3 amino acids: CASSLEGGRIYGYTF. CDR3 sequence (DNA): TGTGCCAGCAGCTTGGAGGGGGGACGAATCTATGGCTACACCTTC.